The clone carrying this T cell receptor (beta chain) was recorded a few times. 2 million unsorted PBMCs were stored in RNAlater at -80 °C before RNA extraction. The data are from a study of neurological immune-mediated disorders. The V gene lost 2 bases and the J gene lost 7 bases, with 15 bases spanning the gap. This CDR3 contains 16 residues. Looked up from germline, CDR1 is MNHEY and CDR2 is SVGAGI. MiXCR, applied by TCRdb to the 5' RACE reads, yields one record per CDR3 protein. The data contain fewer than 20,000 distinct CDR3 sequences, about 15% of them singletons. The sample was PBMCs. The chain couples TRBV6-5 to TRBJ1-6; D call uncertain. The clonotype originates from a man in his 60s with HTLV-1-associated myelopathy (HAM/TSP). The CDR3 nucleotides read TGTGCCAGCAGTTACCAGAAACCACCGGCGAATTCACCCCTCCACTTT. Amino acids: CASSYQKPPANSPLHF.